Listed below are T cell receptor beta chains from one sample, sequenced in a study of vaccination and CD4 T cells after COVID-19. Via MiXCR, TCRdb re-called the PCR reads, giving one row per CDR3 protein. The sample records roughly 14,000 distinct CDR3 sequences, approximately 55% being singletons. The antigens for these receptors are not known. The sample was CD4+ T cells from blood, cultured in vitro, taken before SARS-CoV-2 vaccination. Receptors originate from a human donor who had recovered from COVID-19. Each CDR3 is given without its conserved first and last residue. Each record gives: J gene, clone size, V gene, CDR3 protein. Clone size, where shown, is once, few, many, or a class for clones that have expanded.

J: TRBJ2-7; size: .; V: TRBV28; CDR3: ASQSLRRYEQY
J: TRBJ1-5; size: few; V: TRBV6-1; CDR3: ASRPGQGGNQPQH
J: TRBJ1-5; size: .; V: TRBV6-1; CDR3: ASSDLPRNQPQH
J: TRBJ2-4; size: .; V: TRBV11-1; CDR3: ASSLGAGAKNIQY
J: TRBJ2-7; size: .; V: TRBV2; CDR3: ASSVGSLDYEQY
J: TRBJ2-5; size: .; V: TRBV28; CDR3: ASSLILRQGKETQY
J: TRBJ2-5; size: .; V: TRBV20-1; CDR3: SARVGLAMETQY
J: TRBJ2-7; size: few; V: TRBV7-9; CDR3: ASTPSGSKYEQY
J: TRBJ2-3; size: few; V: TRBV20-1; CDR3: SASQGAKDTQY
J: TRBJ2-5; size: .; V: TRBV5-6; CDR3: ASSYRPKPGETQY
J: TRBJ2-7; size: .; V: TRBV5-3; CDR3: AMKRSGDEQY
J: TRBJ2-7; size: few; V: TRBV10-3; CDR3: AISEIRGTAYEQY
J: TRBJ2-3; size: .; V: TRBV24-1; CDR3: ATSDFSRSDTQY
J: TRBJ2-3; size: .; V: TRBV6-1; CDR3: ASSGLASTDTQY
J: TRBJ1-5; size: few; V: TRBV20-1; CDR3: SARDLRGMGNQPQH
J: TRBJ2-2; size: once; V: TRBV20-1; CDR3: SARESGSGDTGELF
J: TRBJ1-5; size: few; V: TRBV7-8; CDR3: ASSQRTAYSNQPQH
J: TRBJ1-2; size: .; V: TRBV28; CDR3: ASSLWAGSNYGYT
J: TRBJ2-3; size: .; V: TRBV20-1; CDR3: SARVPRAATDTQY
J: TRBJ2-5; size: .; V: TRBV6-2/TRBV6-3; CDR3: ASSTDPPGSQETQY
J: TRBJ2-7; size: .; V: TRBV6-5; CDR3: ASSSEREVTYEQY
J: TRBJ1-5; size: .; V: TRBV19; CDR3: ASSIRGPSLSNQPQH
J: TRBJ1-6; size: .; V: TRBV6-2/TRBV6-3; CDR3: ASSYRDNSPLH
J: TRBJ1-2; size: .; V: TRBV7-9; CDR3: ASSSPKDVRGYT
J: TRBJ1-5; size: few; V: TRBV6-2/TRBV6-3; CDR3: ASSSKWTGFPESRNQPQH
J: TRBJ2-7; size: .; V: TRBV20-1; CDR3: SARVGEAGSYEQY
J: TRBJ2-7; size: few; V: TRBV20-1; CDR3: SARVRGAGHYEQY
J: TRBJ2-2; size: few; V: TRBV7-2; CDR3: ASSSTSFSRELF
J: TRBJ2-2; size: few; V: TRBV24-1; CDR3: ATSDLAGGDTGELF
J: TRBJ2-1; size: .; V: TRBV6-5; CDR3: ASSSSPGIKSYNEQF
J: TRBJ2-7; size: .; V: TRBV7-3; CDR3: ASSSGLGGNEQY
J: TRBJ2-7; size: few; V: TRBV20-1; CDR3: SARRTSGRALVYYEQY
J: TRBJ2-7; size: .; V: TRBV7-6; CDR3: ASSLGLGDYEQY
J: TRBJ2-5; size: few; V: TRBV10-3; CDR3: AIRVDRVSDQY
J: TRBJ2-1; size: few; V: TRBV20-1; CDR3: SARSSGARSGLEQF
J: TRBJ1-1; size: few; V: TRBV6-1; CDR3: ASSRQGLNTEAF
J: TRBJ1-1; size: .; V: TRBV28; CDR3: ASSFLGGGGTEAF
J: TRBJ2-7; size: .; V: TRBV6-7; CDR3: AGVFDRLAVEQY
J: TRBJ1-6; size: .; V: TRBV30; CDR3: AWRWGTYNSPLH
J: TRBJ2-7; size: .; V: TRBV5-4; CDR3: ASSFGRWSEGQY
J: TRBJ2-2; size: .; V: TRBV20-1; CDR3: SATFLGLAGGTNTGELF
J: TRBJ2-7; size: few; V: TRBV6-1; CDR3: ASSEALTGGFYEQY
J: TRBJ2-3; size: few; V: TRBV29-1; CDR3: SVVPSTDTQY
J: TRBJ1-5; size: .; V: TRBV20-1; CDR3: SAVSGDQPQH
J: TRBJ1-5; size: .; V: TRBV20-1; CDR3: SARRGGEQPQH
J: TRBJ1-6; size: few; V: TRBV7-3; CDR3: ASSLLGPGNNSPLH
J: TRBJ1-2; size: .; V: TRBV11-2; CDR3: ASSSGGYGYT
J: TRBJ1-2; size: .; V: TRBV29-1; CDR3: SVEELRDRGGGYT
J: TRBJ2-7; size: few; V: TRBV11-1; CDR3: ASSFGTRGYEQY
J: TRBJ1-3; size: .; V: TRBV9; CDR3: ASSVGGANGNTIY
J: TRBJ2-1; size: .; V: TRBV20-1; CDR3: SAIGPSGIYNEQF
J: TRBJ1-1; size: .; V: TRBV28; CDR3: ASSFVWGALSNTEAF
J: TRBJ1-5; size: .; V: TRBV10-3; CDR3: AISFSGGDQPQH
J: TRBJ2-2; size: few; V: TRBV11-3; CDR3: ASRRGQGGGELF